What follows are 9 T cell receptor beta chains derived from one specimen sequenced in a study of cytomegalovirus exposure and HLA in healthy donors. The PCR ran on 60 Vbeta and 13 Jbeta primers. Generated by immunoSEQ multiplex PCR, the TCRdb table keeps only in-frame clones and is missing some. The sample includes 150,000 to 200,000 clones, roughly 83% seen only once; the top ten take about 1.4%. What was sequenced was PBMCs. These receptors all stem from a woman under 30 in good health and CMV-seronegative.

This sequence joins TRBV19 and TRBJ1-4; D not resolved. V gave up 6 bases and J gave up 5 bases, with 22 bases separating them. Germline V gives CDR1 LNHDA, CDR2 SQIVND (reference sequence). The CDR3 is 17 residues long. The CDR3: CASSVPRAEGKNEKLFF. In DNA form, the CDR3 reads TGTGCCAGTAGCGTACCCCGGGCGGAGGGTAAAAATGAAAAACTGTTTTTT.

The table lists this clone with a count of one. This chain joins TRBV7-9 and TRBJ2-7; D uncertain. The germline V and J ends were trimmed by 10 bases and 2 bases, with 12 bases remaining between them. Per the germline V gene, CDR1 is SEHNR and CDR2 is FQNEAQ (reference sequence). CDR3 length equals 12 residues. The chain's CDR3 is CATDFIPYEQYF. The CDR3 bases are TGTGCCACTGACTTTATACCCTACGAGCAGTACTTC.

The V call is TRBV5-1, the J call TRBJ1-3; a weak D match, TRBD1 (5 bases). CDR3 length equals 14 residues. CDR1 is SGHRS and CDR2 is YFSETQ in the germline V gene. V gave up 0 bases and J gave up 9 bases, with 13 bases separating them. The CDR3 reads CASSLGDFSGTIYF. CDR3 DNA sequence: TGCGCCAGCAGCTTGGGGGACTTTTCTGGCACCATATATTTT.

J is TRBJ2-7 and V is TRBV25-1, with TRBD1 matching over 8 bases. Looked up from germline, CDR1 is MGHDK and CDR2 is SYGVNS. J was trimmed by 2 bases and V by 5 bases; bases with no gene match: 11. This CDR3 region has 16 residues. The CDR3, as DNA: TGTGCCAGCAGTACCCCCCCCGGGACAGGCCCCTACGAGCAGTACTTC. Protein: CASSTPPGTGPYEQYF.

The chain is built from TRBV7-9 and TRBJ1-1, with 7 bases fitting TRBD1. Losses at the gene ends were 1 base for V and 5 bases for J; bases not matched to a gene: 7. There are 15 residues in the CDR3. Germline V gene lookup returns CDR1 SEHNR and CDR2 FQNEAQ (reference sequence). CDR3 sequence (DNA): TGTGCCAGCAGCTTAGGACAGGGTTTAAAGACTGAAGCTTTCTTT. Amino acids: CASSLGQGLKTEAFF.

This clone was counted once. Written as DNA, the CDR3 is TGTGCCAGCAGCGATCCGGATGGACAGGGGTATGGCTACACCTTC. It yields the protein CASSDPDGQGYGYTF. This chain joins TRBV6-1 and TRBJ1-2, with TRBD1 identical over 9 bases. Germline CDR1 and CDR2: MNHNS and SASEGT. This CDR3 spans 15 amino acids. The ends lost 6 bases at V and 5 bases at J; junction bases unmatched: 10.

The V and J genes are TRBV15 and TRBJ2-7, with 8 bases identical to TRBD1. The CDR3 is made up of 13 amino acids. The junction had 2 bases not matched to a gene; V was cut back by 5 bases and J by 2 bases. In germline, CDR1 is LNHNV, CDR2 YYDKDF (reference sequence). The CDR3 nucleotides read TGTGCCACCAGCCGGACAGGGACCTACGAGCAGTACTTC. Protein product: CATSRTGTYEQYF.

The V and J genes are TRBV5-1 and TRBJ2-3; 16 bases match TRBD2. Germline CDR1 SGHRS, CDR2 YFSETQ. Trimming took 0 bases from V and 5 from J; bases not matched to a gene: 12. The CDR3 spans 20 residues. The CDR3 DNA sequence: TGCGCCAGCAGCTTGGGTGGGACTAGCGGGGGGGCCACGACGAAAGATACGCAGTATTTT. Amino acid sequence: CASSLGGTSGGATTKDTQYF.

The chain links TRBV28 to TRBJ1-2, with TRBD1 as a possible D gene (5 bases). CDR3 size: 13 residues. CDR1 is MDHEN and CDR2 is SYDVKM in the germline V gene. V lost 6 bases and J lost 6, with 14 bases in between. CDR3 nucleotide sequence: TGTGCCAGCAGCCCATACTCAGGGAATGGCTACACCTTC. It encodes CASSPYSGNGYTF.